The 2 T cell receptor beta chains listed next were all sequenced from one sample in a study of blood T cell repertoires in COVID-19. Only in-frame clones appear in the TCRdb table, and some are missing; sequencing was by immunoSEQ multiplex PCR. The sample carries some 250,000 clones, around 89% recorded once. What was sequenced was PBMCs or T cells enriched from blood (not recorded which). The origin of the receptors is a man in his forties who had recovered from COVID-19.

A single count supports this clone. This sequence joins TRBV6-5 and TRBJ1-2, with TRBD1 as a possible D gene (6 bases). Germline-derived CDR1 and CDR2 are MNHEY and SVGAGI. This CDR3 has 14 amino acids. Trimming took 6 bases from V and 4 from J, leaving 15 bases between them. The CDR3: CASRSTGRPYGYTF. DNA of the CDR3: TGTGCCAGCAGATCGACAGGCCGACCCTATGGCTACACCTTC.

The chain has TRBV7-2 and TRBJ1-1; no reliable D call. The CDR3 has 11 residues. CDR1 and CDR2 from the germline V gene are SGHTA and FQGNSA. The V gene lost 3 bases and the J gene lost 11 bases, with 10 bases spanning the gap. The CDR3: CASSFLVSAFF. CDR3 nucleotide sequence: TGTGCCAGCAGCTTCTTAGTGAGCGCTTTCTTT.